A single sample is the source of the 21 T cell receptor beta chains below, sequenced in a study of control samples from healthy donors and cancer patients (dated by TCRdb to 2020 to 2021). The library was prepared using the immunoSEQ multiplex PCR assay. What TCRdb holds here is the immuneACCESS table cut down to in-frame rearrangements. Part of the clones is not present; checked against another copy, under half of the missing clones reflect an unresolved V gene, and the others are unexplained. The sample table contains fewer than 95,000 clones; only one count was recorded for 85% to 90% of them. Of the sample, roughly 1.3% falls within the top ten clones. Sequences were obtained from blood. All receptors derive from a woman aged 50 to 60 in good health.

V is TRBV19 and J is TRBJ2-5; D gene unclear. Germline values: CDR1 LNHDA, CDR2 SQIVND (reference sequence). V was cut by 2 bases and J by 5 bases, with 12 bases left in between. This CDR3 comprises 14 residues. CDR3 amino acids: CASSIRALGETQYF. In DNA form, the CDR3 reads TGTGCCAGTAGTATAAGGGCTTTGGGTGAGACCCAGTACTTC. The full variable domain, with the rest looked up from reference TRBV19 and TRBJ2-5, is DGGITQSPKYLFRKEGQNVTLSCEQNLNHDAMYWYRQDPGQGLRLIYYSQIVNDFQKGDIAEGYSVSREKKESFPLTVTSAQKNPTAFYLCASSIRALGETQYFGPGTRLLVL.

The chain combines TRBV3-1 (or the pseudogene TRBV3-2) with TRBJ2-1; tentatively, D is TRBD1 (6 bases). Between the trimmed V and J ends, which lost 4 bases and 6 bases, there was a span of 16 bases. Germline V gene lookup returns CDR1 LGHDT and CDR2 YNNKEL (reference sequence). The CDR3 has 15 residues. CDR3 amino acids: CASSRVGAVANEQFF. DNA of the CDR3: TGTGCCAGCAGCCGTGTGGGGGCCGTCGCCAATGAGCAGTTCTTC.

This clone was seen a single time. This chain joins TRBV5-6 and TRBJ2-4; weak D call: TRBD2 (6 bases). V was cut by 3 bases and J by 0 bases, with 13 bases left in between. The germline gives CDR1 SGHDT, CDR2 YYEEEE. The CDR3 runs 16 residues. CDR3 bases: TGTGCCAGCAGCTACCCGGGGCGGGAAGCCAAAAACATTCAGTACTTC. It specifies CASSYPGREAKNIQYF.

The chain is built from TRBV7-8 and TRBJ1-1; 9 bases align to TRBD1. Germline V CDR1 and CDR2: SGHVS, FQNEAQ. The CDR3 is made up of 15 amino acids. Trimming took 6 bases from V and 1 from J; bases not matched to a gene: 6. CDR3 bases: TGTGCCAGCAGGACACAGGGGGCTGGGAACACTGAAGCTTTCTTT. It codes for CASRTQGAGNTEAFF.

This sequence joins TRBV6-5 and TRBJ2-3; D uncertain. CDR1 MNHEY and CDR2 SVGAGI come from the germline V gene. Trimming cost V 7 bases and J 2 bases, with 13 bases left between them. The CDR3 is 14 residues long. CDR3 sequence (DNA): TGTGCCAGCATTAAGAAGTTAAACACAGATACGCAGTATTTT. Encoded protein: CASIKKLNTDTQYF.

The rearrangement links TRBV4-1 to TRBJ1-6; D possibly corresponds to TRBD1 (5 bases). The CDR3 contains 15 residues. V was cut by 0 bases and J by 7 bases, with 10 bases left in between. Germline lookup yields CDR1 MGHRA and CDR2 YSYEKL. In DNA, the CDR3 is TGCGCCAGCAGCCAAGATTGGGGCGCGAATTCACCCCTCCACTTT. Residues: CASSQDWGANSPLHF.

The chain is built from TRBV15 and TRBJ2-3, with 11 positions matching TRBD1. V trimming: 5 bases; J trimming: 8 bases; junction bases outside the gene matches: 9. The CDR3 covers 15 residues. In germline, CDR1 is LNHNV, CDR2 YYDKDF (reference sequence). The CDR3 DNA reads as TGTGCCACCAGCTTGGGACAGGGGGAGATAATTACGCAGTATTTT. It codes for CATSLGQGEIITQYF.

The genes are TRBV5-6 and TRBJ2-3, with 12 bases lining up with TRBD2. V lost 4 bases, J lost 4 bases, and 7 bases stayed unmatched. Germline V lookup: CDR1 SGHDT, CDR2 YYEEEE. The CDR3 is made up of 16 amino acids. The CDR3 here is CASSARLAGVPDTQYF. In nucleotides, the CDR3 is TGTGCCAGCAGCGCCCGACTAGCGGGGGTACCAGATACGCAGTATTTT.

The chain uses TRBV11-2 and TRBJ2-3; no firm D call. Germline V gives CDR1 SGHAT, CDR2 FQNNGV. The CDR3 covers 12 residues. The germline V and J ends were trimmed by 5 bases and 4 bases, with 7 bases remaining between them. CDR3 in amino acids: CASSPSADTQYF. Written as DNA, the CDR3 is TGTGCCAGCAGCCCAAGTGCAGATACGCAGTATTTT. The full variable domain, rest sourced from reference TRBV11-2 and TRBJ2-3, is EAGVAQSPRYKIIEKRQSVAFWCNPISGHATLYWYQQILGQGPKLLIQFQNNGVVDDSQLPKDRFSAERLKGVDSTLKIQPAKLEDSAVYLCASSPSADTQYFGPGTRLTVL.

The J gene is TRBJ2-7, the V gene TRBV3-1 (or the pseudogene TRBV3-2); unclear D gene. The CDR3 extends over 14 amino acids. V dropped 5 bases and J dropped 5 bases, with 16 bases sitting between them. Germline V gene sequence: CDR1 LGHDT, CDR2 YNNKEL (reference sequence). DNA for the CDR3: TGTGCCAGCAGCTCCGGAAATTTAAACAACGAGCAGTACTTC. It encodes CASSSGNLNNEQYF.

The genes are TRBV28 and TRBJ1-1; 9 bases agree with TRBD1. The CDR3 covers 13 residues. The germline gives CDR1 MDHEN, CDR2 SYDVKM. V gave up 4 bases and J gave up 11 bases; unmatched junction bases: 8. In nucleotides, the CDR3 is TGTGCCAGCAGTTATCCGGGACAGGGTTGGGCTTTCTTT. The encoded protein is CASSYPGQGWAFF. Using reference TRBV28 and TRBJ1-1 for the parts outside the CDR3, the full variable domain is DVKVTQSSRYLVKRTGEKVFLECVQDMDHENMFWYRQDPGLGLRLIYFSYDVKMKEKGDIPEGYSVSREKKERFSLILESASTNQTSMYLCASSYPGQGWAFFGQGTRLTVV.

The chain employs TRBV6-2 or TRBV6-3 and TRBJ1-2, with D maybe TRBD1 (5 bases). The V end lost 4 bases, the J end lost 5 bases, and 14 bases lay between the germline ends. This CDR3 is 14 amino acids long. CDR1 and CDR2 (germline): MNHEY, SVGEGT. The CDR3 nucleotides read TGTGCCAGCAGTTCCCGGGACGGCCTTTATGGCTACACCTTC. Protein sequence: CASSSRDGLYGYTF.

V gene TRBV6-6 combines with J gene TRBJ2-5; 12 nucleotides match TRBD2. From germline, CDR1 is MNHNY and CDR2 SVGAGI (reference sequence). The CDR3 is made up of 14 amino acids. V was clipped by 6 bases and J by 5 bases; unmatched bases: 4. The CDR3 DNA follows: TGTGCCAGCAGACTAGCGGGAGGAGGCGAGACCCAGTACTTC. Protein sequence: CASRLAGGGETQYF.

This sequence joins TRBV10-3 and TRBJ1-2; a possible D gene is TRBD1 (6 bases). V was cut by 10 bases and J by 7 bases, with 13 bases left in between. CDR3 length: 11 amino acids. Germline loops: CDR1 ENHRY, CDR2 SYGVKD. CDR3 sequence reads: CATRSGAGYTF. CDR3 in DNA: TGTGCCACCCGTTCAGGGGCTGGCTACACCTTC.

The chain is built from TRBV6-5 and TRBJ1-1; possibly TRBD1 for D (6 bases). Looked up from germline, CDR1 is MNHEY and CDR2 is SVGAGI. This CDR3 has 14 amino acids. V lost 7 bases and J lost 1, with 13 bases in between. The CDR3 is CASNPTGPNTEAFF. In nucleotides, the CDR3 is TGTGCCAGCAACCCAACAGGGCCGAACACTGAAGCTTTCTTT.

This clone was detected once. The chain employs TRBV6-6 and TRBJ2-5; 10 bases fit TRBD2. The CDR3 sequence is 12 residues long. Germline-derived CDR1 and CDR2 are MNHNY and SVGAGI (reference sequence). Unmatched junction bases numbered 2, after V lost 8 bases and J lost 5 bases. The DNA of the CDR3 is TGTGCCAGCCGAGCGGGGGGGGAGACCCAGTACTTC. It specifies CASRAGGETQYF.

As DNA, the CDR3 is TGTGCCAGCAGCCAATACCTTCACCACAATGAGCAGTTCTTC. Its protein product is CASSQYLHHNEQFF. The genes are TRBV3-1 (or the pseudogene TRBV3-2) and TRBJ2-1; D uncertain. Trimming took off 2 bases at V and 5 bases at J, with 10 bases between the two ends. Per the germline V gene, CDR1 is LGHDT and CDR2 is YNNKEL (reference sequence). The CDR3 sequence is 14 residues long.

This rearrangement joins TRBV5-1 to TRBJ2-3; D is perhaps TRBD2 (7 bases). This CDR3 comprises 13 residues. Germline V gene lookup returns CDR1 SGHRS and CDR2 YFSETQ. Trimming removed 3 bases at V and 6 bases at J, with 11 bases between. The CDR3 DNA sequence: TGCGCCAGCAGCTGGAGGGGGGGTGATACGCAGTATTTT. Translation: CASSWRGGDTQYF.

A single count supports this clone. The genes are TRBV5-1 and TRBJ2-5; D remains ambiguous. The CDR3 sequence is 14 residues long. Per germline, CDR1 SGHRS and CDR2 YFSETQ. V was clipped by 7 bases and J by 0 bases, with 13 bases between them. The CDR3 DNA sequence: TGCGCCAGCGCCCAGATGGGCCACCAAGAGACCCAGTACTTC. This codes for CASAQMGHQETQYF.

The V gene is TRBV28, the J gene TRBJ2-1, with 7 bases lining up with TRBD2. This CDR3 spans 16 amino acids. V lost 1 base to trimming and J lost 1 base; unmatched junction nucleotides: 4. Per germline, CDR1 MDHEN and CDR2 SYDVKM. This chain's CDR3 is CASSLYSGTSYNEQFF. The CDR3 coding sequence is TGTGCCAGCAGTTTATACAGCGGGACTTCCTACAATGAGCAGTTCTTC.

V usage is TRBV5-1 and J usage is TRBJ1-1; TRBD1 matches 10 bases. The CDR3 sequence is 16 residues long. Germline loops: CDR1 SGHRS, CDR2 YFSETQ. The ends lost 4 bases at V and 1 base at J; junction bases unmatched: 7. The CDR3, as DNA: TGCGCCAGCAGCGTGGGACAGGGGCCTGGGAACACTGAAGCTTTCTTT. Translation gives CASSVGQGPGNTEAFF.